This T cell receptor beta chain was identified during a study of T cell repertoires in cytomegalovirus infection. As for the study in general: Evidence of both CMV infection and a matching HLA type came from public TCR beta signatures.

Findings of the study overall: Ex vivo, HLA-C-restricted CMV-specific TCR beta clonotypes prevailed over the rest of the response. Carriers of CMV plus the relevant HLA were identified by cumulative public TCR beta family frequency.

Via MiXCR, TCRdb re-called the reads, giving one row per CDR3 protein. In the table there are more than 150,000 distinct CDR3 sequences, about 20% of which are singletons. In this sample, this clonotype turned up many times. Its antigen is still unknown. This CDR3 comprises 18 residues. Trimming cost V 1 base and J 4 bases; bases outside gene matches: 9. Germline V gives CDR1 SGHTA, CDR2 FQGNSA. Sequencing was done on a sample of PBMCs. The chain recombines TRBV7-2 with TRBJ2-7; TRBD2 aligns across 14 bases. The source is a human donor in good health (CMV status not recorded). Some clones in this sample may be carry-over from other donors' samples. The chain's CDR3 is CASSLVVGTSGGAYEQYF. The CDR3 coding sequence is TGTGCCAGCAGCTTAGTGGTGGGGACTAGCGGGGGTGCGTACGAGCAGTACTTC.